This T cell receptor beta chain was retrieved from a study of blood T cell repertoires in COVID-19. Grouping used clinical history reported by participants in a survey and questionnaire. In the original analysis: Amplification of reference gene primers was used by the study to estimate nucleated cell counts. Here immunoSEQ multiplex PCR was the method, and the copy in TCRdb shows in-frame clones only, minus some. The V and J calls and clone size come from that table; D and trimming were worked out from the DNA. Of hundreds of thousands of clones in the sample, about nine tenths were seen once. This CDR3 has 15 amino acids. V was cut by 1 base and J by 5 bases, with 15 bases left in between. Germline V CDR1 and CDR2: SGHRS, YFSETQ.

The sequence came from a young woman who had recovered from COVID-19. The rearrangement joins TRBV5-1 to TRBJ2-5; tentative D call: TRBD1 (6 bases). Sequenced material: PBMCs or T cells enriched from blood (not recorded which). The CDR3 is CASSLLQGARETQYF. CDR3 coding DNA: TGCGCCAGCAGCTTGCTACAGGGAGCCCGGGAGACCCAGTACTTC.